This entry lists 9 T cell receptor beta chains sequenced from one sample in a study of tumor and adjacent non-tumor tissue in lung cancer. RNA was extracted from bulk tissue without any cell sorting. This non-tumor lung sample came from over 3 cm beyond the tumor edge. TCRbeta libraries were built with three rounds of nested PCR, modified from ARM-PCR. MiXCR, applied by TCRdb to the multiplex PCR reads, yields one record per CDR3 protein. The repertoire holds roughly 67,000 distinct CDR3 sequences, with 65% to 80% as singletons. The sample consisted of distant non-tumor lung tissue. The receptors here all came from a man aged 60 to 69 with non-small cell lung cancer.

The CDR3 bases are TGTGCCAGGAACTATACTAGAGGTACCGGGGAGCTGTTTTTT. It specifies CARNYTRGTGELFF. The chain has TRBV11-1 and TRBJ2-2; perhaps TRBD2 as D (5 bases). The CDR3 is 14 amino acids. V was cut by 9 bases and J by 5 bases, with 16 bases left in between. In germline, CDR1 is SGHAT, CDR2 FQDESV (reference sequence).

Comments on this clonotype: One junction end disagrees with the germline gene, perhaps due to a read error. In nucleotides, the CDR3 is TGTGTCAGCAGCCAAGGACGGGTGGAACGCAAGCAGTACTTC. Translating it yields CVSSQGRVERKQYF. V gene TRBV4-2 combines with J gene TRBJ2-7; D unresolved. CDR1 is LGHNA and CDR2 is YNFKEQ in the germline V gene. The CDR3 totals 14 residues.

To note about this clonotype: A junction end diverges from the germline sequence, so it may reflect a read error. The chain has TRBV4-2 and TRBJ2-5, with 14 bases aligning to TRBD2. The CDR3 covers 16 residues. Germline CDR1 is LGHNA and CDR2 is YNFKEQ. CDR3 in amino acids: CASNQGTSGSGETQYF. The CDR3 DNA follows: TGTGCCAGCAACCAGGGGACTAGCGGGAGTGGAGAGACCCAGTACTTT.

This sequence joins TRBV28 and TRBJ1-2, with D maybe TRBD1 (6 bases). With 5 bases removed from V and 7 bases from J, the gap between germline ends came to 17 bases. CDR3 length: 14 residues. Per the germline V gene, CDR1 is MDHEN and CDR2 is SYDVKM. The CDR3 nucleotides are TGTGCCAGCAGTCCACTAGGGACAAGAATTGGCTACACCTTC. Residues: CASSPLGTRIGYTF.

By frequency in the sample, this clonotype is medium-sized. The rearrangement uses TRBV11-3 and TRBJ2-3; a possible D gene is TRBD2 (6 bases). Trimming cost V 3 bases and J 0 bases, with 13 bases left between them. The germline CDR1 and CDR2 sequences are SGHNT and YENEEA. CDR3 length equals 16 residues. Here the CDR3 DNA reads TGTGCCAGCAGCTTCGGGGGAACCTCTAGCACAGATACGCAGTATTTT. Translation gives CASSFGGTSSTDTQYF.

This sequence joins TRBV6-5 and TRBJ2-7, with D unclear. V lost 6 bases to trimming and J lost 5 bases, with 17 bases between them. The CDR3 loop spans 14 amino acids. CDR1 is MNHEY and CDR2 is SVGAGI in the germline V gene. The CDR3 sequence: CASRLNGWRNEQYF. CDR3 sequence (DNA): TGTGCCAGCAGACTAAATGGGTGGCGAAACGAGCAGTACTTC.

This clonotype was seen only once. One junction end does not reproduce the germline sequence, and a read error may be involved. The chain joins TRBV4-2 to TRBJ2-5, with 7 bases lining up with TRBD1. Germline V gene data show CDR1 as LGHNA and CDR2 as YNFKEQ. The CDR3 totals 17 residues. CDR3 in amino acids: CASSQGWWAGGKDTQYF. The DNA of the CDR3 is TGTGCCAGCAGCCAAGGATGGTGGGCAGGGGGAAAAGACACCCAGTACTTC.

This clonotype appeared a few times. It may be a read error: a sequence one base away is much more abundant. Because it lacks the conserved phenylalanine or tryptophan at the end, this CDR3 is likely a read error. The rearrangement uses TRBV14 and TRBJ2-3; 13 bases are shared with TRBD2. This CDR3 has 18 residues. Germline V gene lookup returns CDR1 SGHDN and CDR2 FVKESK. V was pared by 2 bases and J by 3 bases, with 8 bases of the junction left unmatched. CDR3 bases: TGTGCCAGCAGCCAACGCCGGACTAGCGGGAGACGAACAGATACGCAGTATTAT. Protein sequence: CASSQRRTSGRRTDTQYY.

Turning to this clonotype: At one of its ends the junction is not consistent with the germline gene, which may arise from a read error. This sequence joins TRBV7-6 and TRBJ2-6; TRBD2 might be the D (6 bases). This CDR3 is 16 amino acids long. CDR1 is SGHVS, CDR2 FNYEAQ, per germline. CDR3 in DNA: TGTGCCTGCAGCCCATTCGGGAGCTCCGGGGCCAACGTCCTGACTTTC. Encoded protein: CACSPFGSSGANVLTF.